This T cell receptor (beta chain) was retrieved from a study of blood T cell repertoires in COVID-19. Study in general: The origin of the acute and convalescent COVID-19 samples was the United States, Italy and Spain. T cells, B-cell-depleted T cells, or PBMCs provided the cDNA or gDNA that served as material.

The repertoire was sequenced with immunoSEQ multiplex PCR; TCRdb's copy has only in-frame clones and lacks some. The profile shows nearly 250,000 clones, 70% to 90% of them singletons. The TCR was taken from a man aged 50-60 years who had been exposed to COVID-19. Sequencing used PBMCs or T cells enriched from blood (not recorded which).

CDR3 amino acids: CASSLLAGANEQFF. CDR3 DNA sequence: TGCGCCAGCAGCTTACTAGCGGGAGCCAATGAGCAGTTCTTC. The chain employs TRBV5-1 and TRBJ2-1, with 11 positions matching TRBD2. This CDR3 region has 14 residues. Per germline, CDR1 SGHRS and CDR2 YFSETQ. The V gene end was trimmed by 2 bases and the J gene end by 6 bases; junction bases not matched to a gene: 1.